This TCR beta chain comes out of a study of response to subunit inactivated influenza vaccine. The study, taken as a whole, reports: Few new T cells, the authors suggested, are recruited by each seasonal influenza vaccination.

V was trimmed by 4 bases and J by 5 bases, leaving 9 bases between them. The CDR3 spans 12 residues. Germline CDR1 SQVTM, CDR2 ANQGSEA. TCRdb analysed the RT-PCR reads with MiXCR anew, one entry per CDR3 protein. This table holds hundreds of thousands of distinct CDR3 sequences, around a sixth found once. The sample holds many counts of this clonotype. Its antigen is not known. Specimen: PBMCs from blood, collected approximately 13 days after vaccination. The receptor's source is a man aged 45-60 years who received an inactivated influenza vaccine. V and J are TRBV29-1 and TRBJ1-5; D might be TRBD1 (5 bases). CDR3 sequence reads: CSVGGRDQPQHF. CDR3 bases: TGCAGCGTTGGGGGACGGGATCAGCCCCAGCATTTT.